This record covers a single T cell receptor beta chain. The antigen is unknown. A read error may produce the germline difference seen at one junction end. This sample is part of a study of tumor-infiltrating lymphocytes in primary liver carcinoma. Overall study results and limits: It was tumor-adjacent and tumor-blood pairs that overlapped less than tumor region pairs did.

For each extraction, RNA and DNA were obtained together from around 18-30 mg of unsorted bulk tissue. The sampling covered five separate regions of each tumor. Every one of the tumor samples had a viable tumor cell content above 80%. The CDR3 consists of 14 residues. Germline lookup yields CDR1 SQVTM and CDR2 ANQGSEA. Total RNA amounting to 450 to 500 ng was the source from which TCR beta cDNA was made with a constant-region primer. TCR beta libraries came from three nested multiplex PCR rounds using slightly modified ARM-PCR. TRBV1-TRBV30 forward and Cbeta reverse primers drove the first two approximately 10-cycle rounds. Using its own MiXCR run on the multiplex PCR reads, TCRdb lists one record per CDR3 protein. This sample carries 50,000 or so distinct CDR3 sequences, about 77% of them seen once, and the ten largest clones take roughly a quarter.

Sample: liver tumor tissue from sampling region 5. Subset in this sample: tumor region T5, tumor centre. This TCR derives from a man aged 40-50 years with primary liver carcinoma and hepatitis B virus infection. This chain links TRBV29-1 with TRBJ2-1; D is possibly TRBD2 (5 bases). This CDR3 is CTVDAGVTVDEQFF. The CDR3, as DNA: TGCACCGTTGATGCCGGGGTAACGGTTGATGAGCAGTTCTTC.